This T cell receptor beta chain comes out of a study of blood T cell repertoires in COVID-19. Study-level information: Sites in the United States, Italy and Spain provided acute and convalescent COVID-19 samples. Nucleic acid was either cDNA or gDNA, and it came from T cells, B-cell-depleted T cells, or PBMCs.

The sample holds a few counts of this clone. This CDR3 is built from 16 residues. Germline loops: CDR1 MGHRA, CDR2 YSYEKL. The trim removed 4 bases at V and 0 bases at J, leaving 5 bases unmatched. As originally analysed: From reference gene primer amplification, estimates of nucleated cell counts were derived. The method was immunoSEQ multiplex PCR; TCRdb's version includes in-frame clones alone and lacks a portion of them. From that table come the V and J calls and clone size; the DNA was used to work out D and trimming. The table includes more than 130,000 clones, 88% detected once. The chain carries TRBV4-1 and TRBJ1-5; TRBD1 matches at 8 bases. The receptor was derived from a man aged 50-59 years with active or convalescent COVID-19. Sequencing used peripheral blood. Written as DNA, the CDR3 is TGCGCCAGCAGCCTGACAGGGGCGGCTAGCAATCAGCCCCAGCATTTT. Translated: CASSLTGAASNQPQHF.